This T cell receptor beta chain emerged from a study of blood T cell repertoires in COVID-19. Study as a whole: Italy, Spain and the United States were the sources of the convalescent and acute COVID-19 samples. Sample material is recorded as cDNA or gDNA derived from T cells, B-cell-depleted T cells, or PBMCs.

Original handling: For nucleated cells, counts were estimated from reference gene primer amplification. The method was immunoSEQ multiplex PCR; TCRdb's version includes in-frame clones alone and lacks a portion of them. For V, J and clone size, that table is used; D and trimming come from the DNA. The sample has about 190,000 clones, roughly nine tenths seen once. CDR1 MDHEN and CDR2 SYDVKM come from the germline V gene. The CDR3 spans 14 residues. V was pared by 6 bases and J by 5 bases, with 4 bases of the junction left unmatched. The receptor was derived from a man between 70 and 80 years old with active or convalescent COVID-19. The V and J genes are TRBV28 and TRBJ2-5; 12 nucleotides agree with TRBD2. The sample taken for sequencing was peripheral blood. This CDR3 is CASRTSGSRETQYF. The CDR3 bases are TGTGCCAGCAGGACTAGCGGGAGTAGGGAGACCCAGTACTTC.